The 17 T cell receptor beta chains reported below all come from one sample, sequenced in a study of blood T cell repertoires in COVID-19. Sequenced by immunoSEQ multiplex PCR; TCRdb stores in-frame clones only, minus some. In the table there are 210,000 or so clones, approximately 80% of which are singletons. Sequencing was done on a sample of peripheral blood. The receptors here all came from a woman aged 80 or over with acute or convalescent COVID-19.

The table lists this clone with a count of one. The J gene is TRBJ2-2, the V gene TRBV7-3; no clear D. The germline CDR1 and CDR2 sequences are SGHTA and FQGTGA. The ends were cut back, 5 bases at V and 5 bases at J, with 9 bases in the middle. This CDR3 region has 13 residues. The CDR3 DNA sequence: TGTGCCAGCAGCCAAACTGCTACCGGGGAGCTGTTTTTT. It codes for CASSQTATGELFF.

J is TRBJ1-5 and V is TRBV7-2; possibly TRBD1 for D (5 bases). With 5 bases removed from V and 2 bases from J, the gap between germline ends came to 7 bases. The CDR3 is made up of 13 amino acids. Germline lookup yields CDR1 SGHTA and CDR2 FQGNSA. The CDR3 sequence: CASSTTGNQPQHF. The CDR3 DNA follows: TGTGCCAGCAGCACGACAGGCAATCAGCCCCAGCATTTT.

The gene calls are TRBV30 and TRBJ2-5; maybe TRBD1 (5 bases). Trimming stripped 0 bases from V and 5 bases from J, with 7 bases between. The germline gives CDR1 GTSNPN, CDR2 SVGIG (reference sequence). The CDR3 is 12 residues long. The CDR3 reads CAWSVHRETQYF. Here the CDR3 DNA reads TGTGCCTGGAGTGTACACAGGGAGACCCAGTACTTC.

The CDR3 loop is CASSLGGGVDGYTF. CDR3 bases: TGCGCCAGCAGCTTGGGCGGCGGGGTCGATGGCTACACCTTC. The chain links TRBV5-1 to TRBJ1-2; D is unresolved. The germline V and J ends were trimmed by 0 bases and 6 bases, with 12 bases remaining between them. CDR1 and CDR2 from the germline V gene are SGHRS and YFSETQ. The CDR3 runs 14 residues.

The CDR3 sequence: CAAEVPNTGELFF. The CDR3 coding sequence is TGTGCCGCGGAGGTGCCGAACACCGGGGAGCTGTTTTTT. This chain joins TRBV24-1 and TRBJ2-2, with D perhaps matching TRBD2 (5 bases). This CDR3 is built from 13 residues. Looked up from germline, CDR1 is KGHDR and CDR2 is SFDVKD. Trimming took off 12 bases at V and 0 bases at J, with 10 bases between the two ends.

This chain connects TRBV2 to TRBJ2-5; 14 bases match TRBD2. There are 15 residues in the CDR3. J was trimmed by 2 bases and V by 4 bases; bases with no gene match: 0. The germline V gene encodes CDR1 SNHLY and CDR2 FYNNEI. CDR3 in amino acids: CASSGLAGGQETQYF. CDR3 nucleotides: TGTGCCAGCAGTGGACTAGCGGGGGGGCAAGAGACCCAGTACTTC.

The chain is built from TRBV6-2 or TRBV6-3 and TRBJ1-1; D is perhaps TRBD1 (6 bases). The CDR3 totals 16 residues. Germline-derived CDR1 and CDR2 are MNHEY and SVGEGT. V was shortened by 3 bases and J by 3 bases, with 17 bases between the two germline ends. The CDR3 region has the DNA TGTGCCAGCAGTTATTCCGGAACAGGGAGGGACACTGAAGCTTTCTTT. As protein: CASSYSGTGRDTEAFF.

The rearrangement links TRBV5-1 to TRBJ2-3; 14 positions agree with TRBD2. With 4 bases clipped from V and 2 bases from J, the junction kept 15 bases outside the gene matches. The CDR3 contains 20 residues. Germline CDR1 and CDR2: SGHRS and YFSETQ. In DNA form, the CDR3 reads TGCGCCAGCAGCCCCACCGGGACTAGCGGGGGCCTTCTCAACACAGATACGCAGTATTTT. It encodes CASSPTGTSGGLLNTDTQYF.

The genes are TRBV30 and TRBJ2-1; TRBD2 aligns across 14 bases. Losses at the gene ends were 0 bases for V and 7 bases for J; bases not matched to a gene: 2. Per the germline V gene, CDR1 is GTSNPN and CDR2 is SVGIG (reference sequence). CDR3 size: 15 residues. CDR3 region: CAWSVGLAGENEQFF. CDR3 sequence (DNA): TGTGCCTGGAGTGTGGGACTAGCGGGGGAAAATGAGCAGTTCTTC. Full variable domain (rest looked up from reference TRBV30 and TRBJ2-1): SQTIHQWPATLVQPVGSPLSLECTVEGTSNPNLYWYRQAAGRGLQLLFYSVGIGQISSEVPQNLSASRPQDRQFILSSKKLLLSDSGFYLCAWSVGLAGENEQFFGPGTRLTVL.

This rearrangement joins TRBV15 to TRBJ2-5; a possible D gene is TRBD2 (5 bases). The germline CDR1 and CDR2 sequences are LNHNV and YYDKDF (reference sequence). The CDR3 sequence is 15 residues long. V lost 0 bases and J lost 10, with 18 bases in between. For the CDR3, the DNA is TGTGCCACCAGCAGAGATGAGAACCCCCCCGGGGTCCAGTACTTC. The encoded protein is CATSRDENPPGVQYF.

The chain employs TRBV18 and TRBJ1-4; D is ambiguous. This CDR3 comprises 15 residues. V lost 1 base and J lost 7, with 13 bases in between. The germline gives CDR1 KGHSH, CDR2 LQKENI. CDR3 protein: CASSPQGGGGEKLFF. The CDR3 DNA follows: TGTGCCAGCTCACCACAGGGTGGAGGCGGTGAAAAACTGTTTTTT.

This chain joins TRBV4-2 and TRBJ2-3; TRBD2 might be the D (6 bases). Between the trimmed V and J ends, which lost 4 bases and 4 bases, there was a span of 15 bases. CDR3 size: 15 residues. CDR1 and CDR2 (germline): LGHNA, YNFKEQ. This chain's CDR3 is CASSPLRGNADTQYF. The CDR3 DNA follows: TGTGCCAGCAGCCCCCTTCGCGGGAACGCAGATACGCAGTATTTT.

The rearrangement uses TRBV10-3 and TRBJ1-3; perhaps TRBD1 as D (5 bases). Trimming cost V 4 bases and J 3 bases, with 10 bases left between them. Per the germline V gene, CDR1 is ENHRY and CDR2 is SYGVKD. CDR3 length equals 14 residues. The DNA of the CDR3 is TGTGCCATCAGTGGTGATAGGGGTGGAAACACCATATATTTT. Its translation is CAISGDRGGNTIYF.

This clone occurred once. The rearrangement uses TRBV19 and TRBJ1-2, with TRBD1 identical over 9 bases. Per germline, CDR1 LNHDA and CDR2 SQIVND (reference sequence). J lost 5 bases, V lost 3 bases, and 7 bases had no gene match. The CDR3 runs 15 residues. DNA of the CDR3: TGTGCCAGTAGTATCGGAAGGACAGGGGAGTATGGCTACACCTTC. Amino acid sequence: CASSIGRTGEYGYTF.

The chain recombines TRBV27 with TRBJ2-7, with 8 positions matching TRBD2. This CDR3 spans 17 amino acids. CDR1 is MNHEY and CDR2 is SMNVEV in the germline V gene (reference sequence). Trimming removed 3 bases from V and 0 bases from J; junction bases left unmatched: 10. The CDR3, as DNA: TGTGCCAGCAGTTTCAACCTTAAGCGGGGGAGCTCCTACGAGCAGTACTTC. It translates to CASSFNLKRGSSYEQYF.

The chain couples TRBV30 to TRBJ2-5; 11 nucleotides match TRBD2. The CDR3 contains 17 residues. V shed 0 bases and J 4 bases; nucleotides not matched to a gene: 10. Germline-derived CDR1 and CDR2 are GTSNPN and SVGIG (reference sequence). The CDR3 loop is CAWSVAVAGGRGETQYF. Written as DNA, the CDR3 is TGTGCCTGGAGTGTAGCGGTAGCGGGGGGGCGGGGAGAGACCCAGTACTTC. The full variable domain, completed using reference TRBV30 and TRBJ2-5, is SQTIHQWPATLVQPVGSPLSLECTVEGTSNPNLYWYRQAAGRGLQLLFYSVGIGQISSEVPQNLSASRPQDRQFILSSKKLLLSDSGFYLCAWSVAVAGGRGETQYFGPGTRLLVL.

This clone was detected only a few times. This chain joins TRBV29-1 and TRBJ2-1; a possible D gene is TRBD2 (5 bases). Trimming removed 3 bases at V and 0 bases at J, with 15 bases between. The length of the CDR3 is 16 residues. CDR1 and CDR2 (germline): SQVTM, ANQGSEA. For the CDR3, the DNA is TGCAGCGTTGAGTCCCCCCGAGGGCTCTCCTACAATGAGCAGTTCTTC. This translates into CSVESPRGLSYNEQFF.